Listed here is a single T cell receptor (beta chain). This record comes from a study of blood T cell repertoires in COVID-19. Whole-study context: PBMCs, B-cell-depleted T cells, or T cells were the source of the cDNA or gDNA that made up the material.

Study processing details: Estimates of nucleated cell counts were drawn from the amplification of reference gene primers. Measured with immunoSEQ multiplex PCR; TCRdb has only the in-frame clones, and not every one. That table supplies the V and J calls and clone size; D and trimming were determined from the DNA. This sample has about 340,000 clones; around 86% occur once, and the top ten carry nearly 6.5%. Germline CDR1 SGHRS, CDR2 YFSETQ. The CDR3 is 14 residues long. V lost 0 bases, J lost 1 base, and 6 bases lay in between. The source of this sequence is a woman aged 50 to 60 with COVID-19, enrolled during active disease. Sequenced sample: peripheral blood. This chain joins TRBV5-1 and TRBJ2-3; D call uncertain. The CDR3 region is CASSLGYGTDTQYF. In DNA form, the CDR3 reads TGCGCCAGCAGCTTGGGCTATGGCACAGATACGCAGTATTTT. Drawing the rest from reference TRBV5-1 and TRBJ2-3, the complete variable domain is KAGVTQTPRYLIKTRGQQVTLSCSPISGHRSVSWYQQTPGQGLQFLFEYFSETQRNKGNFPGRFSGRQFSNSRSEMNVSTLELGDSALYLCASSLGYGTDTQYFGPGTRLTVL.